A selection of T cell receptor beta chains follows, all from one sample in a study of OX40 agonist ivuxolimab in advanced cancers. Produced via immunoSEQ multiplex PCR; TCRdb's table is partial and in-frame only. Among over 75,000 clones listed, 80% to 95% were seen once. This sample comprised CD4+ or CD8+ T cells sorted from blood, obtained in a trial of the OX40 agonist ivuxolimab. The receptors were gathered from an adult with an advanced solid tumor such as melanoma, head and neck, liver or kidney cancer. Each CDR3 is given with its conserved first and last residue. Expanded clones get a size class; other rows say once, few or many, or leave the size out.

. | TRBJ1-4 | TRBV2 | CASSVRQGTNEKLFF
. | TRBJ2-7 | TRBV7-9 | CASSFSGANAYEQYF
. | TRBJ2-7 | TRBV30 | CAWRSGDPRYEQYF
. | TRBJ2-3 | TRBV2 | CASSELPNFGGADTQYF
. | TRBJ2-7 | TRBV7-2 | CASSPDPGPWEQYF
. | TRBJ2-5 | TRBV7-7 | CASSGGEQETQYF
. | TRBJ2-1 | TRBV30 | CAWSVTSRDEQFF
. | TRBJ2-7 | TRBV5-1 | CASSSGQAHPYEQYF
. | TRBJ1-5 | TRBV19 | CASNPGTPSNQPQHF
once | TRBJ1-2 | TRBV28 | CASSKSPQGGYGYTF
. | TRBJ2-1 | TRBV29-1 | CSVSPGLVGNEQFF
. | TRBJ2-5 | TRBV23-1 | CASSLTPDSLQETQYF
. | TRBJ1-5 | TRBV11-3 | CASSQDREGNQPQHF
. | TRBJ2-5 | TRBV18 | CASSLGHQETQYF
once | TRBJ2-3 | TRBV6-5 | CASSGSGRGTDTQYF
. | TRBJ1-5 | TRBV6-6 | CASSGPGTESNQPQHF
. | TRBJ2-7 | TRBV21-1 | CASSIRTGGVWWQYF
. | TRBJ2-3 | TRBV2 | CASSSRTSTDTQYF
. | TRBJ2-7 | TRBV11-3 | CASSLEAGTLPTYEQYF
. | TRBJ2-2 | TRBV6-4 | CASSPGSHTGELFF
. | TRBJ2-7 | TRBV7-6 | CASSLAGTGSYEQYF
. | TRBJ2-5 | TRBV7-8 | CASSAFVSIGGETQYF
. | TRBJ2-7 | TRBV9 | CASAPLAYTYEQYF
few | TRBJ2-1 | TRBV28 | CASSLLTSRGNEQFF
. | TRBJ2-5 | TRBV6-5 | CASSYSQETQYF
. | TRBJ2-1 | TRBV19 | CASRTGGMSYNEQFF
. | TRBJ2-3 | TRBV27 | CASSSTRGLAGPGTQYF
. | TRBJ1-1 | TRBV21-1 | CASSTRQPNTTEAFF
. | TRBJ1-5 | TRBV6-1 | CASGDGGGRNQPQHF
. | TRBJ2-7 | TRBV5-1 | CASSPGSYEQYF
. | TRBJ1-5 | TRBV6-5 | CASSFTGGNQPQHF
. | TRBJ1-2 | TRBV28 | CASSSGQTYGYTF
once | TRBJ1-5 | TRBV2 | CASSDGVGLWPQHF
once | TRBJ2-1 | TRBV2 | CASSNRDWGYNEQFF
. | TRBJ2-3 | TRBV5-1 | CASSQGGEWDTQYF
. | TRBJ1-4 | TRBV4-1 | CASSHSPGVLTFNEKLFF
. | TRBJ1-1 | TRBV28 | CASSLGWNTEAFF
once | TRBJ1-4 | TRBV9 | CASSVGYGGQAEKLFF
. | TRBJ2-1 | TRBV5-1 | CASSLVGQDTNEQFF
. | TRBJ2-5 | TRBV19 | CASSPTGLGQETQYF
. | TRBJ1-2 | TRBV28 | CASSPRRAPLNYGYTF
once | TRBJ1-4 | TRBV7-2 | CASSLGGTGALANEKLFF
. | TRBJ2-7 | TRBV18 | CASSPQRTVTGVYEQYF
. | TRBJ2-1 | TRBV7-2 | CASSRLATEGYEQFF
. | TRBJ1-1 | TRBV4-1 | CASSRRLEGSTTEAFF
once | TRBJ2-7 | TRBV5-1 | CASSPPGREDYEQYF
. | TRBJ2-3 | TRBV2 | CASRTRGTDTQYF
. | TRBJ1-4 | TRBV14 | CASSQDGQGQRREKLFF
. | TRBJ2-1 | TRBV7-9 | CASSLRGSQAYNEQFF
. | TRBJ2-3 | TRBV27 | CASSLWPAGGTSGRLPSTDTQYF
. | TRBJ2-1 | TRBV4-1 | CASSRLAGPNNEQFF
. | TRBJ2-7 | TRBV10-1 | CASSDTDAAYEQYF
. | TRBJ2-7 | TRBV27 | CASSLLAGVPEQYF
. | TRBJ2-7 | TRBV6-5 | CASSYSGLAEAYEQYF
. | TRBJ2-6 | TRBV7-2 | CASSLAPGSGANVLTF
. | TRBJ2-6 | TRBV4-3 | CASSGPSSGANVLTF
. | TRBJ2-4 | TRBV19 | CAGILRRSRVQYF
few | TRBJ2-2 | TRBV4-2 | CASSQVTNTGELFF
once | TRBJ2-5 | TRBV7-9 | CASSTGTGGVETQYF
. | TRBJ1-4 | TRBV30 | CAWSRKQGMGNEKLFF